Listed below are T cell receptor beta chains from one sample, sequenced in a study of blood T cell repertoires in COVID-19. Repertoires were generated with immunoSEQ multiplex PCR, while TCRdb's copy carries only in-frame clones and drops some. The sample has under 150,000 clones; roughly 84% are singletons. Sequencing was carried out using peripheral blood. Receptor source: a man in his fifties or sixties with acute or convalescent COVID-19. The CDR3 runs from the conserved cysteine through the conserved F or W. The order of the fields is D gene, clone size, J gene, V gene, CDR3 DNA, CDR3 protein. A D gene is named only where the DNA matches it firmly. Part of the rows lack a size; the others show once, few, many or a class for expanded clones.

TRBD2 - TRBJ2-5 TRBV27 TGTGCCAGCAAACTAGCGGGCCCACAAGAGACCCAGTACTTC CASKLAGPQETQYF
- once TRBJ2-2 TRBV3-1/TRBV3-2 TGTGCCAGCAGCCTTCCGGGGATCGGGGAGCTGTTTTTT CASSLPGIGELFF
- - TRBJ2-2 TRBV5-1 TGCGCCACTAGTACGATATCGAACACCGGGGAGCTGTTTTTT CATSTISNTGELFF
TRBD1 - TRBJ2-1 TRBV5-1 TGCGCCAGCAGCTTGGGAAGATGGGCAGGGGGTAACAATGAGCAGTTCTTC CASSLGRWAGGNNEQFF
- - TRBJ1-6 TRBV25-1 TGTGCCAGCAGTTTCAGCGAGCCCAGTTCACCCCTCCACTTT CASSFSEPSSPLHF
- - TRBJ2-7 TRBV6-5 TGTGCCAGCAGTTACTCGATGACAGCCTCCTACGAGCAGTACTTC CASSYSMTASYEQYF
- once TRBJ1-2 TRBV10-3 TGTGCCATCAGCGAAGAGAGCTATGGCTACACCTTC CAISEESYGYTF
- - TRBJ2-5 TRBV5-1 TGCGCCAGCAACCCCTGGGGGGACAGAGAGACCCAGTACTTC CASNPWGDRETQYF
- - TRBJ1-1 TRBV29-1 TGCAGCGTTTCCCCAGCGGGCACTGAAGCTTTCTTT CSVSPAGTEAFF
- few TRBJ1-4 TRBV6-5 TGTGCCAGCAGTTATGGCCACAGAAATGAAAAACTGTTTTTT CASSYGHRNEKLFF